In its sample, the clone carrying this TCR beta chain was seen many times. The target antigen is unknown. The read finishes 3 residues shy of the CDR3 end, and the germline J gene is used to complete it. Other DNA variants within this sample encode the same CDR3. This sample was taken from a study of T cell clonality in common variable immunodeficiency. V was clipped by 0 bases and J by 3 bases, with 6 bases between them. Germline V gives CDR1 SGHTA, CDR2 FQGNSA. The CDR3 covers 13 residues. Sequencing used immunoSEQ multiplex PCR; TCRdb keeps in-frame clones, though not all of them. In total the sample includes around 45,000 clones, none of them seen once. Study-wide findings and caveats: CVID patient heterogeneity limited repertoire-clinical complication correlations. Fewer TCRbeta clones were shared among CVID subjects than controls. Fewer deletions and N-nucleotide insertions were reportedly seen in common variable immunodeficiency TCR beta sequences.

The chain is built from TRBV7-2 and TRBJ2-7, with D hard to call. The origin of this receptor is a person aged 18-69 years in good health. Sequencing was performed on peripheral blood mononuclear cells. Incomplete CDR3 DNA: TGTGCCAGCAGCTTAGCTGGCAGCTACGAG. Its translation is CASSLAGSYE. The CDR3 in its entirety is CASSLAGSYEQYF.